This entry is about one T cell receptor beta chain. This entry comes from a study of T cells in tumors and immune-related adverse events. Using immunoSEQ multiplex PCR, the repertoire was profiled, and TCRdb retains in-frame clones only, with some absent. This sample carries tens of thousands of clones, 85% to 95% of them seen once, and the ten largest clones take around 1.3%. The CDR3 spans 13 residues. Deletions cut 3 bases from V and 2 bases from J, with 8 bases between. Germline V lookup: CDR1 GTSNPN, CDR2 SVGIG (reference sequence). This receptor was taken from a female donor with metastatic renal cell carcinoma. The sequenced sample was lymph node tissue, obtained from a patient treated with anti-PD-1 therapy. The chain recombines TRBV30 with TRBJ2-1, with D unclear. CDR3 loop: CAWSMGTYNEQFF. The CDR3 nucleotides read TGTGCCTGGAGCATGGGAACCTACAATGAGCAGTTCTTC.